Shown below are 18 T cell receptor beta chains from a single sample sequenced in a study of blood T cell repertoires in COVID-19. Here immunoSEQ multiplex PCR was the method, and the copy in TCRdb shows in-frame clones only, minus some. The sample includes about 400,000 clones, 86% of them seen just once. The source material was peripheral blood. All receptors come from a woman in her sixties with COVID-19, enrolled during active disease.

This clone occurred once. V is TRBV19 and J is TRBJ1-5, with D unclear. The CDR3 is 16 residues long. Trimming stripped 7 bases from V and 2 bases from J, with 18 bases between. Per germline, CDR1 LNHDA and CDR2 SQIVND (reference sequence). The CDR3 reads CASIPGIAYRNQPQHF. The CDR3 DNA is TGTGCCAGTATACCCGGGATAGCCTATCGCAATCAGCCCCAGCATTTT.

This rearrangement joins TRBV10-3 to TRBJ2-7; D gene uncertain. The CDR3 spans 14 residues. Trimming stripped 6 bases from V and 0 bases from J, with 12 bases between. Germline CDR1 reads ENHRY; CDR2 reads SYGVKD. The CDR3 loop is CAISQAPLSYEQYF. CDR3 nucleotide sequence: TGTGCCATCAGCCAGGCTCCGCTCTCCTACGAGCAGTACTTC.

The chain links TRBV7-9 to TRBJ1-2; 9 positions match TRBD1. J was trimmed by 7 bases and V by 8 bases; bases with no gene match: 11. The germline gives CDR1 SEHNR, CDR2 FQNEAQ (reference sequence). The CDR3 runs to 14 residues. The CDR3 DNA follows: TGTGCCAGCGCAACAGGGGGCGGATTCGGTGGCTACACCTTC. Encoded protein: CASATGGGFGGYTF.

V and J are TRBV2 and TRBJ2-7; TRBD1 matches 9 bases. Trimming at V came to 5 bases and at J to 3 bases, leaving 5 bases not matched to a gene. The CDR3 has 14 residues. Germline V gives CDR1 SNHLY, CDR2 FYNNEI. The chain's CDR3 is CASSSGTGFYEQYF. The DNA for the CDR3 is TGTGCCAGCAGTTCCGGGACAGGGTTCTACGAGCAGTACTTC.

The rearrangement links TRBV4-1 to TRBJ1-2; D may be TRBD1 (5 bases). Germline V gives CDR1 MGHRA, CDR2 YSYEKL. The V and J ends lost 6 bases and 7 bases respectively, with 15 bases between them. The CDR3 runs to 13 residues. Here the CDR3 reads CASSGGVNVGYTF. The CDR3 bases are TGCGCCAGCAGTGGGGGGGTCAACGTTGGCTACACCTTC.

This clone turned up a few times. The V and J genes are TRBV2 and TRBJ1-5; D possibly corresponds to TRBD1 (5 bases). CDR1 is SNHLY and CDR2 is FYNNEI in the germline V gene. The CDR3 runs to 13 residues. V lost 6 bases and J lost 1, with 7 bases in between. CDR3 loop: CASRGQSNQPQHF. The CDR3, as DNA: TGTGCCAGCAGGGGGCAGAGCAATCAGCCCCAGCATTTT.

This chain joins TRBV10-1 and TRBJ2-1; D may be TRBD2 (7 bases). The CDR3 is 16 residues long. Germline CDR1 WNHNN, CDR2 SYGVQD (reference sequence). The V end lost 2 bases, the J end lost 6 bases, and 17 bases lay between the germline ends. CDR3: CASSEIRGGDLNEQFF. CDR3 DNA: TGCGCCAGCAGTGAGATTAGGGGGGGGGACCTCAATGAGCAGTTCTTC.

The genes are TRBV11-2 and TRBJ2-7; TRBD2 matches at 13 bases. CDR1 and CDR2 (germline): SGHAT, FQNNGV. The CDR3 consists of 17 residues. J gave up 3 bases and V 4 bases, and 9 bases lay outside the gene matches. The CDR3 DNA reads TGTGCCAGCAGCTACGGACTAGCGGGGGCCTCCTACTACGAGCAGTACTTC. This gives the protein CASSYGLAGASYYEQYF. The complete variable domain, with remaining parts taken from reference TRBV11-2 and TRBJ2-7, reads EAGVAQSPRYKIIEKRQSVAFWCNPISGHATLYWYQQILGQGPKLLIQFQNNGVVDDSQLPKDRFSAERLKGVDSTLKIQPAKLEDSAVYLCASSYGLAGASYYEQYFGPGTRLTVT.

The chain joins TRBV5-5 to TRBJ1-2; D call uncertain. V was pared by 3 bases and J by 4 bases, with 13 bases between. Germline CDR1 SGHKS, CDR2 YYEKEE (reference sequence). This CDR3 is built from 14 residues. The CDR3 here is CASSSAGVGYGYTF. CDR3 DNA: TGTGCCAGCAGCTCAGCAGGTGTGGGCTATGGCTACACCTTC.

The chain links TRBV3-1 (or the pseudogene TRBV3-2) to TRBJ1-2; TRBD1 matches at 8 bases. CDR1 is LGHDT and CDR2 is YNNKEL in the germline V gene (reference sequence). V was pared by 5 bases and J by 13 bases, with 9 bases of the junction left unmatched. The CDR3 contains 12 residues. CDR3 sequence reads: CASSSGQGKPTF. The CDR3 nucleotides read TGTGCCAGCAGCTCTGGACAGGGAAAACCCACCTTC.

A single count supports this clone. The CDR3 nucleotides are TGTGCCAGCAGTGAAGCGCCGGGGGGACATTATGGCTACACCTTC. Translating it yields CASSEAPGGHYGYTF. The V gene is TRBV6-1, the J gene TRBJ1-2; D perhaps matches TRBD1 (6 bases). CDR1 and CDR2 (germline): MNHNS, SASEGT. There are 15 residues in the CDR3. The V end lost 0 bases, the J end lost 5 bases, and 13 bases lay between the germline ends.

The genes are TRBV27 and TRBJ1-4, with D possibly matching TRBD1 (6 bases). The CDR3 totals 16 residues. In germline, CDR1 is MNHEY, CDR2 SMNVEV (reference sequence). V lost 3 bases and J 6 bases, leaving 17 bases between the germline ends. CDR3 loop: CASSLKGEGIDEKLFF. The CDR3 coding sequence is TGTGCCAGCAGTTTGAAGGGGGAGGGAATTGATGAAAAACTGTTTTTT. The full variable domain, rest sourced from reference TRBV27 and TRBJ1-4, is EAQVTQNPRYLITVTGKKLTVTCSQNMNHEYMSWYRQDPGLGLRQIYYSMNVEVTDKGDVPEGYKVSRKEKRNFPLILESPSPNQTSLYFCASSLKGEGIDEKLFFGSGTQLSVL.

The table lists this clone with a count of one. J is TRBJ2-3 and V is TRBV7-9; 8 bases match TRBD2. Trimming took 3 bases from V and 4 from J; bases not matched to a gene: 9. Germline assignment: CDR1 SEHNR and CDR2 FQNEAQ (reference sequence). The length of the CDR3 is 16 residues. DNA of the CDR3: TGTGCCAGCAGCTTGGGCGGGGGGACTGAAGCAGATACGCAGTATTTT. Its translation: CASSLGGGTEADTQYF.

CDR3 loop: CASSLLQGASNEQFF. DNA of the CDR3: TGTGCCAGCAGCTTACTACAGGGGGCCAGCAATGAGCAGTTCTTC. This rearrangement joins TRBV11-3 to TRBJ2-1; 9 bases are shared with TRBD1. CDR1 and CDR2 from the germline V gene are SGHNT and YENEEA. V shed 2 bases, J shed 6 bases, and the junction held 5 bases outside the gene matches. CDR3 length: 15 amino acids.

This chain connects TRBV15 to TRBJ2-5; perhaps TRBD1 as D (7 bases). The length of the CDR3 is 16 residues. V lost 5 bases, J lost 2 bases, and 18 bases lay in between. The germline V gene has CDR1 LNHNV and CDR2 YYDKDF (reference sequence). The CDR3 spells CATSPAEGTDQETQYF. CDR3 sequence (DNA): TGTGCCACCAGCCCGGCGGAGGGGACAGATCAAGAGACCCAGTACTTC.

This clone was detected only a few times. The chain combines TRBV18 with TRBJ2-1; D may be TRBD1 (6 bases). Germline loops: CDR1 KGHSH, CDR2 LQKENI. Trimming pared 5 bases from V and 7 bases from J, leaving 15 bases between. The CDR3 loop spans 14 amino acids. The CDR3 protein is CASSRRDKANEQFF. The CDR3 DNA reads TGTGCCAGCTCAAGACGGGACAAAGCGAATGAGCAGTTCTTC. Filled out from reference TRBV18 and TRBJ2-1, the complete variable domain reads NAGVMQNPRHLVRRRGQEARLRCSPMKGHSHVYWYRQLPEEGLKFMVYLQKENIIDESGMPKERFSAEFPKEGPSILRIQQVVRGDSAAYFCASSRRDKANEQFFGPGTRLTVL.

This sequence joins TRBV14 and TRBJ1-2; 10 bases line up with TRBD1. Looked up from germline, CDR1 is SGHDN and CDR2 is FVKESK. V was clipped by 6 bases and J by 4 bases; unmatched bases: 11. The CDR3 contains 16 residues. The CDR3 spells CASRKSGQGVGYGYTF. The CDR3 bases are TGTGCCAGCAGAAAGTCCGGACAGGGGGTGGGCTATGGCTACACCTTC.

The chain joins TRBV6-1 to TRBJ1-5; possibly TRBD1 for D (6 bases). V dropped 1 base and J dropped 11 bases, with 18 bases sitting between them. The CDR3 has 15 residues. Per germline, CDR1 MNHNS and CDR2 SASEGT. The CDR3 sequence: CASSEGAGAIRAQHF. CDR3 coding DNA: TGTGCCAGCAGTGAAGGGGCAGGGGCTATCCGGGCCCAGCATTTT.